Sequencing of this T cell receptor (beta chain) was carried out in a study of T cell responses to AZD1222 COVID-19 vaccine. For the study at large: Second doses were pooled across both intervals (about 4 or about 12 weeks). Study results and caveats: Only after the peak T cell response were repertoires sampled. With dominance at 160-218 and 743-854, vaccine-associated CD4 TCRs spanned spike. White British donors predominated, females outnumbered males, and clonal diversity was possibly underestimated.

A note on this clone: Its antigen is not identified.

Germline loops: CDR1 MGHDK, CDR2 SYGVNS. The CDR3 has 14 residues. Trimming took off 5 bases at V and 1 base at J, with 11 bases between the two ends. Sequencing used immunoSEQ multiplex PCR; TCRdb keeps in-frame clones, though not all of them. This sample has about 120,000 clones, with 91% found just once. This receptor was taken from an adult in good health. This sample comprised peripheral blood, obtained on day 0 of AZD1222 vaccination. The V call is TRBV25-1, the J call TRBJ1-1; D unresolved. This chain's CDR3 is CASSLNKPNTEAFF. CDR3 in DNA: TGTGCCAGCAGTTTAAACAAGCCGAACACTGAAGCTTTCTTT. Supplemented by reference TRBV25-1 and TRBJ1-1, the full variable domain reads EADIYQTPRYLVIGTGKKITLECSQTMGHDKMYWYQQDPGMELHLIHYSYGVNSTEKGDLSSESTVSRIRTEHFPLTLESARPSHTSQYLCASSLNKPNTEAFFGQGTRLTVV.